This TCR beta chain comes out of a study of blood T cell repertoires in COVID-19. Overall study context: Sites across the United States, Italy and Spain contributed samples from acute and convalescent COVID-19. Sources were T cells, B-cell-depleted T cells, or PBMCs; the material itself was cDNA or gDNA.

In the authors' workflow: Nucleated cell number was recorded as an estimate derived from reference gene primer amplification. Method: immunoSEQ multiplex PCR; TCRdb's copy keeps in-frame clones and lacks some. The DNA was the basis for D and trimming; V, J and clone size are from that table. The sample includes around 300,000 clones, roughly 86% of them seen just once. This CDR3 is 16 amino acids long. The germline gives CDR1 SGHTA, CDR2 FQGNSA. Trimming took 2 bases from V and 0 from J, leaving 11 bases between them. The chain joins TRBV7-2 to TRBJ2-1; D may be TRBD2 (6 bases). The sequencing input was peripheral blood. This TCR derives from a man between 18 and 35 years old with active or convalescent COVID-19. The CDR3 bases are TGTGCCAGCAGCTTACTTCACGGGAGCTCCTACAATGAGCAGTTCTTC. Translation: CASSLLHGSSYNEQFF.